The 32 T cell receptor beta chains in this list originate from one sample, sequenced in a study of cytomegalovirus exposure and HLA in healthy donors. In the PCR, 60 Vbeta and 13 Jbeta primers were used. Measured with immunoSEQ multiplex PCR; TCRdb has only the in-frame clones, and not every one. This table has some 95,000 clones, around 73% appearing once. Material for sequencing was PBMCs. The receptors originated from a woman aged 40 to 50 in good health and CMV-seropositive.

V and J are TRBV19 and TRBJ2-2, with 10 bases aligning to TRBD1. The trim removed 9 bases at V and 2 bases at J, leaving 9 bases unmatched. Germline-derived CDR1 and CDR2 are LNHDA and SQIVND (reference sequence). CDR3 size: 16 residues. The CDR3 region has the DNA TGTGCCAGCAGAAAGACAGGGGGCGGTAACACCGGGGAGCTGTTTTTT. It yields the protein CASRKTGGGNTGELFF.

This clone was seen only once. This sequence joins TRBV19 and TRBJ1-5; D possibly corresponds to TRBD1 (5 bases). The CDR3 extends over 13 amino acids. CDR1 is LNHDA and CDR2 is SQIVND in the germline V gene (reference sequence). V was clipped by 3 bases and J by 7 bases, with 10 bases between them. The CDR3 DNA reads TGTGCCAGTAGTATTTCAGGGAGGCAGCCCCAGCATTTT. This encodes CASSISGRQPQHF.

The chain employs TRBV5-4 and TRBJ2-7, with D perhaps TRBD2 (5 bases). This CDR3 is built from 15 residues. Germline V gene data show CDR1 as SGHNT and CDR2 as YYREEE (reference sequence). V shed 4 bases and J shed 6 bases, with 20 bases lying between them. CDR3 DNA sequence: TGTGCCAGCAGCAACCACTTACTAGACGTCCCCGAGCAGTACTTC. This gives the protein CASSNHLLDVPEQYF.

V is TRBV5-1 and J is TRBJ2-1, with TRBD2 matching 8 bases. Germline lookup yields CDR1 SGHRS and CDR2 YFSETQ. The CDR3 totals 17 residues. Trimming removed 2 bases from V and 1 base from J; junction bases left unmatched: 8. In DNA form, the CDR3 reads TGCGCCAGCAGCTTCCGTGGACTAGCTGCGTCCTACAATGAGCAGTTCTTC. This sequence encodes CASSFRGLAASYNEQFF.

For this clone: One end of the junction does not line up with germline, which may come from a read error. The rearrangement joins TRBV7-3 to TRBJ1-2, with 9 bases that match TRBD1. Per the germline V gene, CDR1 is SGHTA and CDR2 is FQGTGA. The CDR3 totals 13 residues. CDR3 in amino acids: CASSVTGGRGYTF. In DNA form, the CDR3 reads TGTGCCAGCAGCGTAACAGGGGGCAGGGGCTACACCTTC.

This clone was seen just once. This chain connects TRBV6-4 to TRBJ2-1; 12 nucleotides line up with TRBD2. Trimming at V came to 6 bases and at J to 6 bases, leaving 6 bases not matched to a gene. CDR1 and CDR2 (germline): MRHNA, SNTAGT. This CDR3 comprises 15 residues. The CDR3 DNA reads as TGTGCCAGCAGGAAGACTAGCGGGAGTGCCAATGAGCAGTTCTTC. Translating gives CASRKTSGSANEQFF.

The chain recombines TRBV7-2 with TRBJ1-2, with D perhaps matching TRBD1 (5 bases). The V end was cut by 10 bases, the J end by 6 bases, with 21 bases between. The germline V gene has CDR1 SGHTA and CDR2 FQGNSA. The CDR3 runs 14 residues. CDR3 protein: CATTAGALWDGYTF. CDR3 bases: TGTGCCACGACGGCTGGGGCACTTTGGGATGGCTACACCTTC.

The V call is TRBV5-1, the J call TRBJ2-5; 8 bases line up with TRBD1. The J call is doubtful: the DNA matches TRBJ2-7 better. The V gene's germline CDR1 is SGHRS and CDR2 YFSETQ. The CDR3 is made up of 14 amino acids. This CDR3 reads CASSGSGGPYEQYF. The CDR3 bases are TGCGCCAGCAGCGGATCAGGGGGCCCCTACGAGCAGTACTTC.

This chain joins TRBV6-5 and TRBJ1-2; possibly TRBD1 for D (5 bases). CDR3 length: 15 residues. The germline V gene encodes CDR1 MNHEY and CDR2 SVGAGI. V lost 2 bases and J lost 3, with 13 bases in between. CDR3 DNA: TGTGCCAGCAGTTACGGGGCCCAGGGTGACTATGGCTACACCTTC. Its protein product is CASSYGAQGDYGYTF.

This chain joins TRBV9 and TRBJ2-1; TRBD2 matches 10 bases. CDR3 length: 16 amino acids. The V gene's germline CDR1 is SGDLS and CDR2 YYNGEE. V lost 3 bases, J lost 2 bases, and 5 bases stayed unmatched. CDR3 loop: CASSAYSGRPYNEQFF. The CDR3 nucleotides read TGTGCCAGCAGCGCCTATAGCGGGAGGCCCTACAATGAGCAGTTCTTC.

The chain combines TRBV6-5 with TRBJ2-7; 10 nucleotides match TRBD1. V shed 0 bases and J 4 bases; nucleotides not matched to a gene: 3. Per germline, CDR1 MNHEY and CDR2 SVGAGI. This CDR3 region has 15 residues. The CDR3 bases are TGTGCCAGCAGTTACTCGTGGGGACAGGGGTACGAGCAGTACTTC. It yields the protein CASSYSWGQGYEQYF.

This chain uses TRBV2 with TRBJ2-7; tentatively, D is TRBD1 (5 bases). V dropped 4 bases and J dropped 0 bases, with 16 bases sitting between them. CDR3 length: 16 residues. Germline assignment: CDR1 SNHLY and CDR2 FYNNEI. CDR3 protein: CASSGFARDSSYEQYF. The CDR3 DNA sequence: TGTGCCAGCAGTGGATTTGCACGAGACAGCTCCTACGAGCAGTACTTC. Variable domain in full (rest from reference TRBV2 and TRBJ2-7): EPEVTQTPSHQVTQMGQEVILRCVPISNHLYFYWYRQILGQKVEFLVSFYNNEISEKSEIFDDQFSVERPDGSNFTLKIRSTKLEDSAMYFCASSGFARDSSYEQYFGPGTRLTVT.

The chain carries TRBV6-6 and TRBJ2-5; no definite D call. The J call is uncertain, as TRBJ2-7 better fits the DNA end. Germline V gives CDR1 MNHNY, CDR2 SVGAGI (reference sequence). The CDR3 loop spans 15 amino acids. The CDR3: CASSSHYLSVNEQYF. CDR3 nucleotides: TGTGCCAGCAGTTCCCACTACTTAAGCGTCAACGAGCAGTACTTC.

Details on this clone: Germline and junction disagree at one end, which may indicate a read error. This chain connects TRBV7-7 to TRBJ1-2; the match to TRBD1 covers 8 bases. From germline, CDR1 is SSHAT and CDR2 FNYEAQ (reference sequence). CDR3 length: 17 amino acids. CDR3 in amino acids: CASSLGGRDRWYDGYTF. The CDR3 nucleotides read TGTGCTAGCAGCTTAGGGGGCCGGGACAGGTGGTATGATGGCTACACCTTC.

This CDR3 is CASRIQGVIDEQYF. CDR3 nucleotide sequence: TGTGCCAGCAGAATACAGGGGGTAATCGACGAGCAGTACTTC. The V call is TRBV6-1, the J call TRBJ2-7; 8 positions agree with TRBD1. There are 14 residues in the CDR3. Germline trimming cut 6 bases from V and 5 bases from J; bases unmatched to any gene: 9. Germline lookup yields CDR1 MNHNS and CDR2 SASEGT.

The chain recombines TRBV9 with TRBJ2-4, with D tentatively TRBD2 (7 bases). V was trimmed by 0 bases and J by 3 bases, leaving 13 bases between them. This CDR3 spans 16 amino acids. Germline CDR1 is SGDLS and CDR2 is YYNGEE. The CDR3 spells CASSVGEGGSKNIQYF. CDR3 coding DNA: TGTGCCAGCAGCGTAGGGGAGGGGGGGAGCAAAAACATTCAGTACTTC.

The chain is built from TRBV5-1 and TRBJ2-1, with TRBD2 matching over 10 bases. The length of the CDR3 is 17 residues. Germline V lookup: CDR1 SGHRS, CDR2 YFSETQ. The trim removed 1 base at V and 7 bases at J, leaving 11 bases unmatched. CDR3 sequence: CASSLWPSGSMRNEQFF. DNA of the CDR3: TGCGCCAGCAGCTTGTGGCCTAGCGGGAGTATGAGGAATGAGCAGTTCTTC.

The rearrangement links TRBV7-6 to TRBJ2-1; 7 bases agree with TRBD2. The CDR3 spans 18 residues. Germline trimming cut 1 base from V and 0 bases from J; bases unmatched to any gene: 9. Germline loops: CDR1 SGHVS, CDR2 FNYEAQ. The CDR3 coding sequence is TGTGCCAGCAGCTTAGTTGGGCCAGCGGGACTCTCCTACAATGAGCAGTTCTTC. This codes for CASSLVGPAGLSYNEQFF.

The V call is TRBV6-5, the J call TRBJ2-1; tentative D call: TRBD2 (6 bases). Germline V gives CDR1 MNHEY, CDR2 SVGAGI. The CDR3 totals 15 residues. Between the trimmed V and J ends, which lost 2 bases and 6 bases, there was a span of 14 bases. CDR3 sequence (DNA): TGTGCCAGCAGTTACCTATCCGGGAGCGGCAATGAGCAGTTCTTC. Translated: CASSYLSGSGNEQFF.

The gene calls are TRBV29-1 and TRBJ1-3; 9 bases match TRBD1. In germline, CDR1 is SQVTM, CDR2 ANQGSEA. CDR3 length: 13 residues. Germline trimming cut 6 bases from V and 7 bases from J; bases unmatched to any gene: 7. The chain's CDR3 is CSVTGQGLNTIYF. The CDR3 DNA sequence: TGCAGCGTAACGGGACAGGGTTTGAACACCATATATTTT.

The chain is built from TRBV7-8 and TRBJ2-2; 8 bases agree with TRBD1. The CDR3 contains 17 residues. CDR1 SGHVS and CDR2 FQNEAQ come from the germline V gene. The V segment lost 3 bases and the J segment 2 bases; nucleotides outside the gene matches: 8. Here the CDR3 reads CASSFRGQILNTGELFF. Written as DNA, the CDR3 is TGTGCCAGCAGCTTCAGGGGGCAAATTTTAAACACCGGGGAGCTGTTTTTT.

J is TRBJ1-1 and V is TRBV11-2; 9 positions agree with TRBD1. The V segment lost 5 bases and the J segment 4 bases; nucleotides outside the gene matches: 11. The CDR3 has 16 residues. Looked up from germline, CDR1 is SGHAT and CDR2 is FQNNGV. CDR3 in amino acids: CASSPGPGQGATEAFF. In nucleotides, the CDR3 is TGTGCCAGCAGCCCTGGCCCGGGACAGGGAGCCACTGAAGCTTTCTTT.

This chain joins TRBV2 and TRBJ1-2; no definite D call. Germline CDR1 reads SNHLY; CDR2 reads FYNNEI. Trimming cost V 7 bases and J 2 bases, with 14 bases left between them. This CDR3 region has 14 residues. CDR3 in DNA: TGTGCCAGCAAGGTTACCGGGGAAAACTATGGCTACACCTTC. Translated, it gives CASKVTGENYGYTF.

The chain joins TRBV11-1 to TRBJ1-5, with a weak D call TRBD1 (5 bases). Germline lookup yields CDR1 SGHAT and CDR2 FQDESV (reference sequence). CDR3 size: 16 residues. V lost 8 bases, J lost 0 bases, and 17 bases lay in between. The CDR3 is CASRQGPEGSNQPQHF. As DNA, the CDR3 is TGTGCCAGCCGGCAGGGCCCGGAGGGTAGCAATCAGCCCCAGCATTTT.

This chain joins TRBV5-4 and TRBJ2-7, with 10 positions matching TRBD1. Germline loops: CDR1 SGHNT, CDR2 YYREEE (reference sequence). V was pared by 0 bases and J by 2 bases, with 2 bases of the junction left unmatched. This CDR3 region has 15 residues. This CDR3 is CASSLAGTGAYEQYF. In DNA, the CDR3 is TGTGCCAGCAGCTTGGCGGGGACAGGGGCCTACGAGCAGTACTTC.

The chain is built from TRBV6-1 and TRBJ1-5; 7 bases are a match to TRBD1. The germline CDR1 and CDR2 sequences are MNHNS and SASEGT. The junction had 6 bases not matched to a gene; V was cut back by 3 bases and J by 4 bases. The CDR3 covers 15 residues. The chain's CDR3 is CASSETGSRNQPQHF. The CDR3 bases are TGTGCCAGCAGTGAGACAGGGTCGAGAAATCAGCCCCAGCATTTT.

The rearrangement links TRBV7-9 to TRBJ2-1; 11 bases agree with TRBD2. Germline V CDR1 and CDR2: SEHNR, FQNEAQ (reference sequence). With V trimmed by 3 bases and J by 2 bases, 0 bases remained unmatched. The CDR3 spans 15 residues. CDR3 sequence: CASSLTSGTYNEQFF. For the CDR3, the DNA is TGTGCCAGCAGCTTGACTAGCGGGACCTACAATGAGCAGTTCTTC.

This chain links TRBV19 with TRBJ1-2; 12 bases align to TRBD1. J gave up 4 bases and V 7 bases, and 10 bases lay outside the gene matches. The CDR3 is 16 amino acids. The germline V gene encodes CDR1 LNHDA and CDR2 SQIVND (reference sequence). CDR3 region: CASNTGTGGVGYGYTF. CDR3 nucleotide sequence: TGTGCCAGTAATACCGGGACAGGGGGCGTGGGCTATGGCTACACCTTC.

The V and J genes are TRBV5-1 and TRBJ2-3, with unresolved D. Trimming shortened V by 0 bases and J by 2 bases, and 7 bases separated the two germline ends. CDR3 length: 14 amino acids. The germline V gene encodes CDR1 SGHRS and CDR2 YFSETQ. DNA of the CDR3: TGCGCCAGCAGCTTGGCTGGCCCCACAGATACGCAGTATTTT. It specifies CASSLAGPTDTQYF. The full variable domain, with the rest looked up from reference TRBV5-1 and TRBJ2-3, is KAGVTQTPRYLIKTRGQQVTLSCSPISGHRSVSWYQQTPGQGLQFLFEYFSETQRNKGNFPGRFSGRQFSNSRSEMNVSTLELGDSALYLCASSLAGPTDTQYFGPGTRLTVL.

The chain joins TRBV5-6 to TRBJ1-3; 8 nucleotides agree with TRBD1. Germline V CDR1 and CDR2: SGHDT, YYEEEE. CDR3 length equals 18 residues. V shed 4 bases and J 2 bases; nucleotides not matched to a gene: 14. The CDR3 protein is CASSAFSRDRGTGNTIYF. The CDR3 region has the DNA TGTGCCAGCAGCGCCTTTTCCCGAGACAGGGGAACTGGAAACACCATATATTTT.

The chain has TRBV2 and TRBJ1-1; weak D call: TRBD1 (6 bases). CDR1 is SNHLY, CDR2 FYNNEI, per germline. V lost 6 bases and J lost 1, with 9 bases in between. This CDR3 region has 13 residues. DNA for the CDR3: TGTGCCAGCAGGGGGGACACGAACACTGAAGCTTTCTTT. Translated, it gives CASRGDTNTEAFF.

V gene TRBV27 combines with J gene TRBJ2-5, with TRBD2 matching 15 bases. The CDR3 runs to 16 residues. CDR1 and CDR2 (germline): MNHEY, SMNVEV (reference sequence). V lost 6 bases, J lost 4 bases, and 6 bases stayed unmatched. The CDR3 DNA sequence: TGTGCCAGCAGCCCGGGACTAGCGGGAGGACGAGAGACCCAGTACTTC. Amino acids: CASSPGLAGGRETQYF.